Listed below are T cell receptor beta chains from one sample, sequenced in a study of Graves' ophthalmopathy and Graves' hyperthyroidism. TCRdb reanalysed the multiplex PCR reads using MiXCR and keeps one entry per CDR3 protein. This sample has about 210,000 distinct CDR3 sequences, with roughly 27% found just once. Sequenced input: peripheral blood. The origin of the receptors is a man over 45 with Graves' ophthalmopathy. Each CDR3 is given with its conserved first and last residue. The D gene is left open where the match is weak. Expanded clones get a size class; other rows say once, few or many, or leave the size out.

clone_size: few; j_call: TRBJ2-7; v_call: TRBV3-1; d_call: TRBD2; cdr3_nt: TGTGCCAGCAGCCCGGTACTAGCGGGATCTAGTGAGCAGTACTTC; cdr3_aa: CASSPVLAGSSEQYF
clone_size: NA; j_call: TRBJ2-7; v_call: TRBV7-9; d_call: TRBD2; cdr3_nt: TGTGCCAGCAGCTTAGATGCGGGAGGACTCTACGAGCAGTACTTC; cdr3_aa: CASSLDAGGLYEQYF
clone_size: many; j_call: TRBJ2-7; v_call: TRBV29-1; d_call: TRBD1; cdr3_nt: TGCAGCGTCCCGGGACAGGGTTCCTACGAGCAGTACTTC; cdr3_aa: CSVPGQGSYEQYF
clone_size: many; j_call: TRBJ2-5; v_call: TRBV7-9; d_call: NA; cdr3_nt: TGTGCCAGCAGCCGAAGGGGAACCGCAGGCGAGACCCAGTACTTC; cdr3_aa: CASSRRGTAGETQYF
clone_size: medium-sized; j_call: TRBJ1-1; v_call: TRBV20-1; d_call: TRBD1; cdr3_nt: TGCAGTGCTAGAAAGGGACAGGGGGACACTGAAGCTTTCTTT; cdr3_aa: CSARKGQGDTEAFF
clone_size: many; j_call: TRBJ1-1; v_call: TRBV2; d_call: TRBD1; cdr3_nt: TGTGCCAGCACCTCGGAGGGGGCGAACACTGAAGCTTTCTTT; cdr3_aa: CASTSEGANTEAFF
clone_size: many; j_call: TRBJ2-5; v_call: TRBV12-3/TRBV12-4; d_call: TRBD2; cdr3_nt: TGTGCCAGCAGTTTGGTTCGGACTAGCACCACGGAGACCCAGTACTTC; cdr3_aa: CASSLVRTSTTETQYF
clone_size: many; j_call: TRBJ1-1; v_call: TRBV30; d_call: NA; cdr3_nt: TGTGCCTGGAGGGGAGGAAGGAGGAACACTGAAGCTTTCTTT; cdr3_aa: CAWRGGRRNTEAFF
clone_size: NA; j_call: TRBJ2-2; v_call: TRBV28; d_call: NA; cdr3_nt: TGTGCCAGCAGTTTACCCTCCGGGGAGCTGTTTTTT; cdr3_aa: CASSLPSGELFF
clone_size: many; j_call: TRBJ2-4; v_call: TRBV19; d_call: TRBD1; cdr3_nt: TGTGCCAGTACCACTCTTGGACAGGGAGGAGACATTCAGTACTTC; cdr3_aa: CASTTLGQGGDIQYF
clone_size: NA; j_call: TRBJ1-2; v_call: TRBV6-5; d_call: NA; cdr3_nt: TGTGCCAGCAGTTACGCTTCAGGCTTGGGTGGCTACACCTTC; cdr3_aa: CASSYASGLGGYTF
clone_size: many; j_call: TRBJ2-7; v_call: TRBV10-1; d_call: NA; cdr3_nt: TGCGCCAGCAGTGAGGCCGTGGGGGTGGCCAGCTACGAGCAGTACTTC; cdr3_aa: CASSEAVGVASYEQYF
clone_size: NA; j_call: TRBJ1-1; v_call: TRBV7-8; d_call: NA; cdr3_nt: TGTGCCAGCAGCCCGGTCCCCACGGGGGTTAACACTGAAGCTTTCTTT; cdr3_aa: CASSPVPTGVNTEAFF
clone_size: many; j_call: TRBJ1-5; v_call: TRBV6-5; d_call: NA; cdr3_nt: TGTGCCAGCAGCCCCCGGACGGAGGAACGAGGTCAGCCCCAGCATTTT; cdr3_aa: CASSPRTEERGQPQHF
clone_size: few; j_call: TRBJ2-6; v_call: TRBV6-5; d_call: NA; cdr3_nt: TGTGCCAGCAGTTTCGGTAACGGGGCCAACGTCCTGACTTTC; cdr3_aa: CASSFGNGANVLTF
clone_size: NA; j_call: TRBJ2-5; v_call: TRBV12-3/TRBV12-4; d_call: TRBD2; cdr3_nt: TGTGCCAGCAGTCCAGGACTAGCGGATCCACTTACTCAAGAGACCCAGTACTTC; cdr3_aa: CASSPGLADPLTQETQYF
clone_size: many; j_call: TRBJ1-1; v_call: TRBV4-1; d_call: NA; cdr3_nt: TGCGCCAGCAGCTCGCGGGGGGGGGCGGACACTGAAGCTTTCTTT; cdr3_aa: CASSSRGGADTEAFF
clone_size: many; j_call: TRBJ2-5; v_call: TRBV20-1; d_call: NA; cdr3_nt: TGCAGTGCTAGGAAACCGGGACCGGTACAAGAGACCCAGTACTTC; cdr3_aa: CSARKPGPVQETQYF
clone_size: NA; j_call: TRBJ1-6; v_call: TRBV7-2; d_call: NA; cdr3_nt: TGTGCCAGCAGCTTAGACCCAGGATATAATTCACCCCTCCACTTT; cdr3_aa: CASSLDPGYNSPLHF
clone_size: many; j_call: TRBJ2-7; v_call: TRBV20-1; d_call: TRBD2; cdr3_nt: TGCAGTGCTATCAGCGGCGGGGGCTACGAGCAGTACTTC; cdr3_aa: CSAISGGGYEQYF
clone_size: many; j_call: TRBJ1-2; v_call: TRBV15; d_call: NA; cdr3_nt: TGTGCCACCAGCTCAAGAGGGGCGGGCACCGTGGAAGGCTACACCTTC; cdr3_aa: CATSSRGAGTVEGYTF
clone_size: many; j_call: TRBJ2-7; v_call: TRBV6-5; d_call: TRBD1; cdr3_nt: TGTGCCAGCCGGGACAGTACCTACGAGCAGTACTTC; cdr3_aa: CASRDSTYEQYF
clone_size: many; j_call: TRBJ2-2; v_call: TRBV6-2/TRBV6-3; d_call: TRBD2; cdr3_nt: TGTGCCAGCAGTCCGCCCCGAGCGGGGAGTATTACCGGGGAGCTGTTTTTT; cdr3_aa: CASSPPRAGSITGELFF
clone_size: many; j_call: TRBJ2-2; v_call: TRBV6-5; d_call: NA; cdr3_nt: TGTGCCACCAGTATGACGTGGCCTTCGAACACCGGGGAGCTGTTTTTT; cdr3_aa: CATSMTWPSNTGELFF
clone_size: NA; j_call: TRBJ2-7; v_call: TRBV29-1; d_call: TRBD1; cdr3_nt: TGCAGCGTTTCCGGGACAGACTCCTACGAGCAGTACTTC; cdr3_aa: CSVSGTDSYEQYF
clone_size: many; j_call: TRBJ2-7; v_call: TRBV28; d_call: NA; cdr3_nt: TGTGCCAGCAGTTGGGACCGTTATTCCTACGAGCAGTACTTC; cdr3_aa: CASSWDRYSYEQYF
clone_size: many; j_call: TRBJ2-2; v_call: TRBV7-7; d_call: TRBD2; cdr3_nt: TGTGCTAGCAGCCAAGAACTAGCGGGAGTCACCGGGGAGCTGTTTTTT; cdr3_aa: CASSQELAGVTGELFF
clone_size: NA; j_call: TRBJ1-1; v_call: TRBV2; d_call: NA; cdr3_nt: TGTGCCAGCAGTGAAGGGGGACACTCGAACACTGAAGCTTTCTTT; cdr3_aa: CASSEGGHSNTEAFF
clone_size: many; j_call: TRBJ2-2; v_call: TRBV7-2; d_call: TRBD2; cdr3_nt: TGTGCCAGCAGCTTAGCTGGCCTAGCGGGAGCCTCCGGGGAGCTGTTTTTT; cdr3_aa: CASSLAGLAGASGELFF